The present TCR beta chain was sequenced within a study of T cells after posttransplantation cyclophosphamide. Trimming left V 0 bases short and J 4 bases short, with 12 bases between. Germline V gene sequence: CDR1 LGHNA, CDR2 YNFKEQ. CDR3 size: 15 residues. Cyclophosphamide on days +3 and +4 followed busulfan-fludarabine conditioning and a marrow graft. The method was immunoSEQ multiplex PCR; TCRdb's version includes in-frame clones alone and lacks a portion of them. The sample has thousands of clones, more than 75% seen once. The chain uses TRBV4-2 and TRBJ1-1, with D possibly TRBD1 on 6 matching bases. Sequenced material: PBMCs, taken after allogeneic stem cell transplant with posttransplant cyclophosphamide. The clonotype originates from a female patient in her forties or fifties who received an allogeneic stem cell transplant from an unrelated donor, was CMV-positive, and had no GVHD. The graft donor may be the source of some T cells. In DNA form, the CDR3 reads TGTGCCAGCAGCCAAGATTTACAGGGATTCACTGAAGCTTTCTTT. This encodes CASSQDLQGFTEAFF.